These 8 T cell receptor beta chains were all obtained from the same sample, sequenced in a study of long-term antiretroviral therapy in people with HIV. Sequencing relied on immunoSEQ assay v3.0, run at survey level. Only in-frame clones appear in the TCRdb table, and some are missing; sequencing was by immunoSEQ multiplex PCR. The sample consists of about 36,000 clones, roughly 88% of them appearing once. The sequencing used unsorted PBMCs, collected 2.2 years after starting antiretroviral therapy. These receptors all come from a man in his late teens or twenties with HIV.

This chain connects TRBV13 to TRBJ1-2; unclear D gene. The CDR3 consists of 13 residues. V was trimmed by 2 bases and J by 4 bases, leaving 8 bases between them. Germline V gene data show CDR1 as PRHDT and CDR2 as FYEKMQ (reference sequence). This chain's CDR3 is CASSLNRGYGYTF. The CDR3 DNA reads TGTGCCAGCAGCTTAAACCGTGGCTATGGCTACACCTTC.

The chain joins TRBV4-2 to TRBJ1-1; 9 positions match TRBD1. The CDR3 is 16 amino acids. V trimming: 0 bases; J trimming: 1 base; junction bases outside the gene matches: 3. Germline V gene data show CDR1 as LGHNA and CDR2 as YNFKEQ. The CDR3 nucleotides are TGTGCCAGCAGCCAAGAATGGGACAGGGAGAACACTGAAGCTTTCTTT. It is translated as CASSQEWDRENTEAFF.

The chain recombines TRBV7-2 with TRBJ2-1; TRBD2 matches 11 bases. The CDR3 spans 17 residues. The germline gives CDR1 SGHTA, CDR2 FQGNSA. V lost 1 base and J lost 7; bases outside the gene matches: 9. CDR3: CASSLGGSGRAGNEQFF. In DNA, the CDR3 is TGTGCCAGCAGCTTAGGCGGTAGCGGGAGGGCCGGAAATGAGCAGTTCTTC. Filled out from reference TRBV7-2 and TRBJ2-1, the complete variable domain reads GAGVSQSPSNKVTEKGKDVELRCDPISGHTALYWYRQSLGQGLEFLIYFQGNSAPDKSGLPSDRFSAERTGGSVSTLTIQRTQQEDSAVYLCASSLGGSGRAGNEQFFGPGTRLTVL.

The gene calls are TRBV7-8 and TRBJ2-7; 11 bases agree with TRBD1. Germline CDR1 is SGHVS and CDR2 is FQNEAQ. The CDR3 runs 14 residues. J was trimmed by 3 bases and V by 5 bases; bases with no gene match: 3. CDR3 bases: TGTGCCAGCAGCCCCGGGACAGGGGGCTACGAGCAGTACTTC. Protein product: CASSPGTGGYEQYF.

This rearrangement joins TRBV5-1 to TRBJ1-1; 9 bases fit TRBD1. Germline V gene lookup returns CDR1 SGHRS and CDR2 YFSETQ. Unmatched junction bases numbered 11, after V lost 5 bases and J lost 3 bases. This CDR3 comprises 16 residues. CDR3 loop: CASSSRTGVVYTEAFF. The DNA of the CDR3 is TGCGCCAGCAGTTCTCGGACAGGGGTAGTGTACACTGAAGCTTTCTTT.

This CDR3 reads CASSYSGVAFF. CDR3 in DNA: TGTGCCAGCAGTTACTCTGGGGTGGCTTTCTTT. This chain joins TRBV6-5 and TRBJ1-1; D remains ambiguous. Germline values: CDR1 MNHEY, CDR2 SVGAGI. Trimming shortened V by 0 bases and J by 11 bases, and 7 bases separated the two germline ends. CDR3 length: 11 amino acids.

This chain links TRBV2 with TRBJ2-1, with 8 nucleotides matching TRBD1. V shed 0 bases and J 6 bases; nucleotides not matched to a gene: 4. Per germline, CDR1 SNHLY and CDR2 FYNNEI. This CDR3 has 15 residues. The CDR3 region is CASSEARTGRNEQFF. The CDR3 region has the DNA TGTGCCAGCAGTGAAGCGCGGACAGGGCGCAATGAGCAGTTCTTC.

V gene TRBV18 combines with J gene TRBJ1-1; possible D gene TRBD1, 6 bases. This CDR3 has 15 amino acids. Trimming shortened V by 5 bases and J by 4 bases, and 17 bases separated the two germline ends. In germline, CDR1 is KGHSH, CDR2 LQKENI. CDR3 nucleotide sequence: TGTGCCAGCTCAACCGCCGCGAGGGGGAGCACTGAAGCTTTCTTT. Its translation is CASSTAARGSTEAFF.